This entry describes one TCR beta chain. Looked up from germline, CDR1 is DFQATT and CDR2 is SNEGSKA (reference sequence). The V end was cut by 5 bases, the J end by 6 bases, with 11 bases between. The CDR3 totals 11 residues. The data belong to a study of shared clonotypes between healthy human individuals. Profiling relied on immunoSEQ multiplex PCR, and the TCRdb table lists in-frame clones only, not all of them. This table holds roughly 1,500,000 clones, roughly 98.5% found once. This clonotype was obtained from a man in his thirties or forties in good health. Sequencing was performed on naive CD4+ T cells sorted from blood. Specified subset: CD45RA+ positively selected. This rearrangement joins TRBV20-1 to TRBJ2-7, with D tentatively TRBD1 (5 bases). The CDR3: CSAPTVFEQYF. The CDR3 DNA reads TGCAGTGCTCCGACAGTTTTCGAGCAGTACTTC.